The sample holds one count of the clone carrying this TCR beta chain. The germline gives CDR1 SGHNT, CDR2 YYREEE (reference sequence). Unmatched junction bases numbered 4, after V lost 4 bases and J lost 3 bases. The length of the CDR3 is 14 residues. This entry belongs to a study of pediatric ulcerative colitis. The blood sample was taken during the colonoscopy visit. Assay: immunoSEQ multiplex PCR; the TCRdb copy retains only in-frame clones and omits some. This sample has about 60,000 clones; 75% to 90% occur once, and the top ten carry 1.5%. The chain has TRBV5-4 and TRBJ2-3; 8 bases are shared with TRBD1. Sequenced material: blood. The receptor was isolated from a boy aged 5-17 years who was a control in a study of pediatric ulcerative colitis. The CDR3 region has the DNA TGTGCCAGCAGCGTTGACAGGGGAACAGATACGCAGTATTTT. Protein sequence: CASSVDRGTDTQYF.